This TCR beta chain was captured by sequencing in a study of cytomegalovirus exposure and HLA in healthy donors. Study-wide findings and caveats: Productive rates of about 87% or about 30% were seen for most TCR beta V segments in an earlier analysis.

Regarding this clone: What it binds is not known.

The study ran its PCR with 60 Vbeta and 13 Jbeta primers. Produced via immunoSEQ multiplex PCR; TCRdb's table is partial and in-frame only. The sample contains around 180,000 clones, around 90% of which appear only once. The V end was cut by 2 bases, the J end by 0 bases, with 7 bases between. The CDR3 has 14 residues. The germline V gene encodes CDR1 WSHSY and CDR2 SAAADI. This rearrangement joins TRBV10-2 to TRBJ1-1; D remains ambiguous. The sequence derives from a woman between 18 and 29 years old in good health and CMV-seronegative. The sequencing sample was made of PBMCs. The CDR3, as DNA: TGCGCCAGCAGTGAGGAAACAGTGAACACTGAAGCTTTCTTT. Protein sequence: CASSEETVNTEAFF.